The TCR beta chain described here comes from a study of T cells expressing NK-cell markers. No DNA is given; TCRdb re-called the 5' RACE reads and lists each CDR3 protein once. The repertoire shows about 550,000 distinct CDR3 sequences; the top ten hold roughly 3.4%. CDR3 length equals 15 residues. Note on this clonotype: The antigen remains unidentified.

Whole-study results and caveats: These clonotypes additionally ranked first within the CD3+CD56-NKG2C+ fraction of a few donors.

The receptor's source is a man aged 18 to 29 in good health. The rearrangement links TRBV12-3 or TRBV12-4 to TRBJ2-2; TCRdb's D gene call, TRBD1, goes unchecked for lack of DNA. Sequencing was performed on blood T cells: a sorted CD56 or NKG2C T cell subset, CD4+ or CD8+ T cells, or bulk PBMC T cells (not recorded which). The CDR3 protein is CASSPSAGQGGELFF.